This T cell receptor (beta chain) was documented in a study of beta chain features in type 1 diabetes. General study results and limits: Among type 1 diabetes patients, VDJ junctions had fewer insertions and more deletions.

Every isolated RNA sample was fully reverse transcribed, so sequencing captured expressed TCRB transcripts. This table comes from immunoSEQ multiplex PCR, and its TCRdb copy is limited to in-frame clones, with some not included. This repertoire shows roughly 400,000 clones, less than 15% found once; its top ten account for about 0.02%. The CDR3 loop spans 14 amino acids. Germline V CDR1 and CDR2: MDHEN, SYDVKM. The junction had 9 bases not matched to a gene; V was cut back by 3 bases and J by 8 bases. About this clone itself: Antigen specificity is unknown.

This receptor was obtained from a woman aged 18-29 years in good health. The source material was naive CD4+ T cells from blood. This chain uses TRBV28 with TRBJ1-1; 7 bases map to TRBD1. The CDR3, as DNA: TGTGCCAGCAGTTTGGTCTTAGCGGGACAGGAAGCTTTCTTT. It specifies CASSLVLAGQEAFF.